Following are 25 T cell receptor beta chains from one sample sequenced in a study of blood T cell repertoires in COVID-19. Assay: immunoSEQ multiplex PCR; the TCRdb copy retains only in-frame clones and omits some. The sample yields 200,000 to 250,000 clones, roughly 88% seen once. Sample: PBMCs or T cells enriched from blood (not recorded which). These receptors all come from a young woman who had been exposed to COVID-19.

V and J are TRBV28 and TRBJ2-3, with 7 bases aligning to TRBD1. The V gene end was trimmed by 5 bases and the J gene end by 6 bases; junction bases not matched to a gene: 11. Per the germline V gene, CDR1 is MDHEN and CDR2 is SYDVKM. The CDR3 loop spans 15 amino acids. The CDR3 is CASSKPGTVKDTQYF. CDR3 in DNA: TGTGCCAGCAGTAAGCCCGGGACAGTAAAGGATACGCAGTATTTT.

The chain has TRBV2 and TRBJ1-4, with D maybe TRBD1 (5 bases). V shed 3 bases and J shed 4 bases, with 9 bases lying between them. This CDR3 contains 14 residues. Germline assignment: CDR1 SNHLY and CDR2 FYNNEI. The DNA for the CDR3 is TGTGCCAGCAGTGAGGGGCTGATTAATGAAAAACTGTTTTTT. It specifies CASSEGLINEKLFF.

The rearrangement uses TRBV27 and TRBJ1-2; 10 nucleotides line up with TRBD1. Germline CDR1 MNHEY, CDR2 SMNVEV (reference sequence). CDR3 length: 15 amino acids. Trimming took 5 bases from V and 1 from J; bases not matched to a gene: 4. CDR3 region: CASSPWDRGNYGYTF. The CDR3 DNA reads TGTGCCAGCAGTCCGTGGGACAGGGGTAACTATGGCTACACCTTC.

The chain is built from TRBV11-2 and TRBJ1-3; TRBD1 agrees at 9 bases. This CDR3 spans 16 amino acids. CDR1 is SGHAT and CDR2 is FQNNGV in the germline V gene. The trim removed 0 bases at V and 4 bases at J, leaving 4 bases unmatched. CDR3 sequence reads: CASSLDLGTGGNTIYF. CDR3 nucleotide sequence: TGTGCCAGCAGCTTAGATCTTGGGACAGGGGGAAACACCATATATTTT.

The chain employs TRBV25-1 and TRBJ1-3, with a tentative D call TRBD1 (5 bases). CDR1 and CDR2 from the germline V gene are MGHDK and SYGVNS. V was shortened by 1 base and J by 0 bases, with 7 bases between the two germline ends. There are 15 residues in the CDR3. In DNA, the CDR3 is TGTGCCAGCAGTGAATGGGGCGGCTCTGGAAACACCATATATTTT. Translation: CASSEWGGSGNTIYF.

This chain uses TRBV7-9 with TRBJ1-1; D gene uncertain. Germline CDR1 is SEHNR and CDR2 is FQNEAQ (reference sequence). CDR3 length: 15 residues. V was clipped by 8 bases and J by 1 base, with 17 bases between them. The CDR3 DNA follows: TGTGCCAGCCGAGACTGGCGGCGGGGGAACACTGAAGCTTTCTTT. Protein product: CASRDWRRGNTEAFF. The whole variable domain, remainder taken from reference TRBV7-9 and TRBJ1-1, is DTGVSQNPRHKITKRGQNVTFRCDPISEHNRLYWYRQTLGQGPEFLTYFQNEAQLEKSRLLSDRFSAERPKGSFSTLEIQRTEQGDSAMYLCASRDWRRGNTEAFFGQGTRLTVV.

J is TRBJ1-2 and V is TRBV12-3 or TRBV12-4; 7 bases agree with TRBD1. V gave up 6 bases and J gave up 4 bases; unmatched junction bases: 5. The CDR3 is made up of 13 amino acids. CDR3 region: CASSLGQAYGYTF. CDR3 DNA: TGTGCCAGCAGCCTCGGACAGGCCTATGGCTACACCTTC.

The gene calls are TRBV10-1 and TRBJ2-5, with 9 nucleotides matching TRBD1. The CDR3 totals 16 residues. The V gene end was trimmed by 3 bases and the J gene end by 5 bases; junction bases not matched to a gene: 10. Germline-derived CDR1 and CDR2 are WNHNN and SYGVQD (reference sequence). CDR3 amino acids: CASSDDRDRARETQYF. The DNA of the CDR3 is TGCGCCAGCAGTGACGACCGGGACAGGGCTCGGGAGACCCAGTACTTC.

The CDR3 loop is CASSLAGSSGNTIYF. The CDR3 bases are TGTGCCAGCAGCTTAGCCGGTAGCTCTGGAAACACCATATATTTT. The chain employs TRBV11-2 and TRBJ1-3; D is uncertain. Germline V lookup: CDR1 SGHAT, CDR2 FQNNGV. The CDR3 is 15 amino acids. The V and J ends lost 1 base and 0 bases respectively, with 7 bases between them.

The V and J genes are TRBV27 and TRBJ1-6; possible D gene TRBD1, 5 bases. V gave up 11 bases and J gave up 3 bases, with 14 bases separating them. Germline V gene data show CDR1 as MNHEY and CDR2 as SMNVEV (reference sequence). This CDR3 spans 14 amino acids. CDR3 coding DNA: TGTGCCTCCAGGGATAGTCGCTATAATTCACCCCTCCACTTT. This sequence encodes CASRDSRYNSPLHF.

This chain connects TRBV5-5 to TRBJ2-3; 9 nucleotides align to TRBD1. The CDR3 consists of 14 residues. Trimming cost V 2 bases and J 3 bases; bases outside gene matches: 1. Germline V CDR1 and CDR2: SGHKS, YYEKEE (reference sequence). The CDR3 region is CASSFDRGTDTQYF. For the CDR3, the DNA is TGTGCCAGCAGCTTCGACAGGGGGACAGATACGCAGTATTTT.

Turning to this clone: This sample includes further DNA sequences coding for the same CDR3. V and J are TRBV5-1 and TRBJ2-5; the match to TRBD2 covers 8 bases. The germline CDR1 and CDR2 sequences are SGHRS and YFSETQ. Trimming removed 1 base from V and 5 bases from J; junction bases left unmatched: 7. This CDR3 has 15 amino acids. In DNA form, the CDR3 reads TGCGCCAGCAGCTTGTCGAGCGGGAGTGGGGAGACCCAGTACTTC. Translation gives CASSLSSGSGETQYF.

The gene calls are TRBV7-9 and TRBJ2-3; D is perhaps TRBD2 (6 bases). The CDR3 contains 18 residues. The germline CDR1 and CDR2 sequences are SEHNR and FQNEAQ (reference sequence). V lost 1 base and J lost 2, with 19 bases in between. CDR3 sequence: CASSLGRLSGRNTDTQYF. DNA of the CDR3: TGTGCCAGCAGCTTAGGCCGACTTAGCGGAAGGAACACAGATACGCAGTATTTT.

V and J are TRBV6-2 or TRBV6-3 and TRBJ2-1; a weak D match, TRBD2 (6 bases). Germline CDR1 reads MNHEY; CDR2 reads SVGEGT. The CDR3 consists of 14 residues. Trimming removed 5 bases from V and 7 bases from J, with 15 bases in between. CDR3 residues: CASSPTTRNNEQFF. DNA of the CDR3: TGTGCCAGCAGTCCCACGACTAGAAATAATGAGCAGTTCTTC.

The rearrangement links TRBV6-5 to TRBJ1-3, with D possibly matching TRBD1 (6 bases). CDR3 length: 14 residues. The V and J ends lost 2 bases and 2 bases respectively, with 7 bases between them. Germline V gives CDR1 MNHEY, CDR2 SVGAGI. The CDR3 sequence: CASSYNRAGNTIYF. The CDR3 coding sequence is TGTGCCAGCAGTTACAACAGGGCTGGAAACACCATATATTTT.

CDR3 sequence (DNA): TGTGCCAGCAGCCATGAACCCGGGCCGCGGGACAATGAGCAGTTCTTC. This translates into CASSHEPGPRDNEQFF. V is TRBV5-5 and J is TRBJ2-1; possible D gene TRBD2, 5 bases. Trimming stripped 4 bases from V and 5 bases from J, with 19 bases between. The CDR3 sequence is 16 residues long. In germline, CDR1 is SGHKS, CDR2 YYEKEE (reference sequence).

This rearrangement joins TRBV5-1 to TRBJ2-3; no clear D. This CDR3 is built from 14 residues. Germline assignment: CDR1 SGHRS and CDR2 YFSETQ. V was cut by 1 base and J by 5 bases, with 11 bases left in between. CDR3 sequence (DNA): TGCGCCAGCAGCTTGAACGGTCATGTAGATACGCAGTATTTT. Its protein product is CASSLNGHVDTQYF.

This clone was found once. This chain connects TRBV6-5 to TRBJ1-2; D uncertain. This CDR3 contains 13 residues. Germline CDR1 and CDR2: MNHEY and SVGAGI. V dropped 2 bases and J dropped 5 bases, with 9 bases sitting between them. The CDR3 DNA follows: TGTGCCAGCAGTTACGGCGCGGAGTATGGCTACACCTTC. Translation: CASSYGAEYGYTF.

This clone was counted ten times or more. This chain links TRBV18 with TRBJ2-1; D possibly corresponds to TRBD1 (5 bases). The CDR3 consists of 13 residues. Germline lookup yields CDR1 KGHSH and CDR2 LQKENI. Trimming shortened V by 2 bases and J by 7 bases, and 9 bases separated the two germline ends. CDR3 DNA: TGTGCCAGCTCACCAAGGGCAGGGAATGAGCAGTTCTTC. Amino acid sequence: CASSPRAGNEQFF. Combining the CDR3 with reference TRBV18 and TRBJ2-1 gives the whole variable domain NAGVMQNPRHLVRRRGQEARLRCSPMKGHSHVYWYRQLPEEGLKFMVYLQKENIIDESGMPKERFSAEFPKEGPSILRIQQVVRGDSAAYFCASSPRAGNEQFFGPGTRLTVL.

The chain couples TRBV12-5 to TRBJ2-2, with no clear D. V gave up 0 bases and J gave up 0 bases, with 11 bases separating them. The germline V gene encodes CDR1 LGHNT and CDR2 FRNRAP. CDR3 length: 17 amino acids. The CDR3: CASGLVVMSPNTGELFF. CDR3 coding DNA: TGTGCTAGTGGTTTGGTAGTCATGAGTCCGAACACCGGGGAGCTGTTTTTT.

J is TRBJ2-1 and V is TRBV4-1, with 9 bases identical to TRBD2. Germline CDR1 is MGHRA and CDR2 is YSYEKL. V was pared by 1 base and J by 2 bases, with 6 bases of the junction left unmatched. The CDR3 has 17 residues. Here the CDR3 DNA reads TGCGCCAGCAGCCAAGCCTATAGCGGGGGAGCCTACAATGAGCAGTTCTTC. Translating it yields CASSQAYSGGAYNEQFF.

This chain uses TRBV5-1 with TRBJ2-5; possibly TRBD1 for D (5 bases). Trimming left V 4 bases short and J 1 base short, with 14 bases between. Germline values: CDR1 SGHRS, CDR2 YFSETQ. The CDR3 is 15 residues long. CDR3 residues: CASSPRQTAQETQYF. The CDR3 DNA follows: TGCGCCAGCAGCCCCCGCCAGACAGCCCAAGAGACCCAGTACTTC.

The J gene is TRBJ2-7, the V gene TRBV10-3; 10 positions match TRBD2. Germline CDR1 ENHRY, CDR2 SYGVKD. V gave up 3 bases and J gave up 2 bases; unmatched junction bases: 7. The CDR3 has 16 amino acids. CDR3 nucleotides: TGTGCCATCAGTGAAGCTTCAGGACTAGCGGCCTACGAGCAGTACTTC. Its protein is CAISEASGLAAYEQYF.

V gene TRBV30 combines with J gene TRBJ2-1; the D gene is possibly TRBD1 (5 bases). Per the germline V gene, CDR1 is GTSNPN and CDR2 is SVGIG (reference sequence). This CDR3 has 15 amino acids. The V end was cut by 3 bases, the J end by 7 bases, with 19 bases between. CDR3 loop: CAWRRQPNLGNEQFF. DNA of the CDR3: TGTGCCTGGAGACGACAGCCGAACCTGGGGAATGAGCAGTTCTTC.

This clone was seen once. The CDR3 sequence is CASSRGGDSYEQYF. The CDR3 DNA follows: TGCGCCAGCAGCCGGGGGGGCGACTCCTACGAGCAGTACTTC. V is TRBV4-1 and J is TRBJ2-7; D is perhaps TRBD2 (7 bases). The CDR3 has 14 residues. V was pared by 4 bases and J by 0 bases, with 10 bases between. The germline gives CDR1 MGHRA, CDR2 YSYEKL.